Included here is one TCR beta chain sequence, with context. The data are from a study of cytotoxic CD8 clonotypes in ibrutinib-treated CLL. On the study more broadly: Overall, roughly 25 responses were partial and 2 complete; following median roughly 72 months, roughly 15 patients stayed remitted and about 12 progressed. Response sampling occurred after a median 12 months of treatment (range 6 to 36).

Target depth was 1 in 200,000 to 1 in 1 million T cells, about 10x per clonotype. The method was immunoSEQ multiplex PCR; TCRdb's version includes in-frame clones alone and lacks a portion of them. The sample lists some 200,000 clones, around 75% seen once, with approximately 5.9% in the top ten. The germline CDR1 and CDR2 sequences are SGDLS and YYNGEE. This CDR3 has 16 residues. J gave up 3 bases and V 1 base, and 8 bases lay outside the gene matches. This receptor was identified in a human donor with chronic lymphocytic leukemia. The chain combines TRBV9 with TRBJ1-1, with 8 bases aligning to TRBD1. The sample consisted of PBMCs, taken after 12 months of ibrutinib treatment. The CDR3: CASSVLAGGGYTEAFF. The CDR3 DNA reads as TGTGCCAGCAGCGTATTGGCAGGGGGCGGGTACACTGAAGCTTTCTTT.